This entry lists 27 T cell receptor beta chains sequenced from one sample in a study of T cells in Graves' hyperthyroidism and ophthalmopathy. Amplified TCR beta CDR3 regions derived from RNA transcripts. First-round RT-PCR of the TCR CDR3 relied on the HTBI primer set. TCRdb itself ran the multiplex PCR reads through MiXCR, one entry per CDR3 protein. Found here are over 500,000 distinct CDR3 sequences, about 16% of them singletons; the top ten hold 25% to 30%. Material for sequencing was blood. These receptors were taken from a woman aged 25 to 45 with Graves' ophthalmopathy.

This rearrangement joins TRBV19 to TRBJ1-5, with TRBD1 as a possible D gene (6 bases). The CDR3 loop spans 14 amino acids. The V end lost 5 bases, the J end lost 2 bases, and 10 bases lay between the germline ends. Per germline, CDR1 LNHDA and CDR2 SQIVND (reference sequence). The CDR3 nucleotides read TGTGCCAGTAGTGAACGACAGGGCAATCAGCCCCAGCATTTT. Translation: CASSERQGNQPQHF. Variable domain in full (rest from reference TRBV19 and TRBJ1-5): DGGITQSPKYLFRKEGQNVTLSCEQNLNHDAMYWYRQDPGQGLRLIYYSQIVNDFQKGDIAEGYSVSREKKESFPLTVTSAQKNPTAFYLCASSERQGNQPQHFGDGTRLSIL.

This clonotype was observed many times. The chain joins TRBV5-1 to TRBJ2-3; D ambiguous. V was cut by 2 bases and J by 0 bases, with 7 bases left in between. Germline CDR1 is SGHRS and CDR2 is YFSETQ. CDR3 length equals 14 residues. CDR3 coding DNA: TGCGCCAGCAGCTTTGGACCGAGCACAGATACGCAGTATTTT. As protein: CASSFGPSTDTQYF.

This clonotype has at least ten counts. V is TRBV30 and J is TRBJ1-1; D uncertain. Germline lookup yields CDR1 GTSNPN and CDR2 SVGIG (reference sequence). The CDR3 has 14 amino acids. V gave up 0 bases and J gave up 0 bases, with 8 bases separating them. The CDR3 is CAWSVGPMNTEAFF. DNA of the CDR3: TGTGCCTGGAGTGTTGGGCCTATGAACACTGAAGCTTTCTTT.

As to this clonotype: It may be a read error: a sequence one base away is much more abundant. The V call is TRBV20-1, the J call TRBJ2-7; tentatively, D is TRBD1 (7 bases). CDR3 length: 12 residues. Germline V CDR1 and CDR2: DFQATT, SNEGSKA (reference sequence). The ends were cut back, 8 bases at V and 0 bases at J, with 11 bases in the middle. CDR3 region: CSWRDSSYEQYF. In nucleotides, the CDR3 is TGCAGTTGGCGGGACAGCTCCTACGAGCAGTACTTC.

At least ten counts were recorded for this clonotype. This chain connects TRBV4-1 to TRBJ2-1, with D perhaps matching TRBD1 (7 bases). The germline CDR1 and CDR2 sequences are MGHRA and YSYEKL. Trimming removed 1 base from V and 3 bases from J, with 22 bases in between. This CDR3 contains 19 residues. The CDR3 reads CASSQGRDRLRANYNEQFF. The CDR3 DNA reads as TGCGCCAGCAGCCAAGGGAGGGACAGACTACGAGCGAACTACAATGAGCAGTTCTTC.

This clonotype was observed a few times. The chain recombines TRBV12-3 or TRBV12-4 with TRBJ1-2, with 10 bases identical to TRBD1. V shed 8 bases, J shed 4 bases, and the junction held 7 bases outside the gene matches. This CDR3 has 14 amino acids. Here the CDR3 reads CASWSGQGFYGYTF. The CDR3 coding sequence is TGTGCCAGCTGGTCGGGACAGGGGTTCTATGGCTACACCTTC.

This clonotype was seen ten or more times. The V gene is TRBV11-2, the J gene TRBJ2-3, with D unclear. V dropped 1 base and J dropped 2 bases, with 10 bases sitting between them. CDR1 and CDR2 from the germline V gene are SGHAT and FQNNGV. The CDR3 contains 15 residues. DNA for the CDR3: TGTGCCAGCAGCTTAGTCGGCGGAAACACAGATACGCAGTATTTT. Translation gives CASSLVGGNTDTQYF.

There are many counts of this clonotype. V gene TRBV19 combines with J gene TRBJ1-2, with D tentatively TRBD1 (5 bases). The CDR3 loop spans 15 amino acids. Germline CDR1 LNHDA, CDR2 SQIVND (reference sequence). Trimming shortened V by 4 bases and J by 8 bases, and 20 bases separated the two germline ends. The chain's CDR3 is CASSTQGFRSSGYTF. CDR3 nucleotide sequence: TGTGCCAGTAGTACCCAGGGTTTTCGGTCGAGCGGCTACACCTTC.

In its sample, this clonotype was seen many times. The chain carries TRBV28 and TRBJ2-7; TRBD2 might be the D (5 bases). This CDR3 comprises 16 residues. V lost 7 bases to trimming and J lost 6 bases, with 25 bases between them. Germline-derived CDR1 and CDR2 are MDHEN and SYDVKM. The CDR3 sequence is CASTQGPLAGAPEQYF. CDR3 nucleotides: TGTGCCAGCACTCAAGGGCCCCTAGCAGGAGCCCCCGAGCAGTACTTC. Based on the CDR3 plus reference TRBV28 and TRBJ2-7, the full variable domain is DVKVTQSSRYLVKRTGEKVFLECVQDMDHENMFWYRQDPGLGLRLIYFSYDVKMKEKGDIPEGYSVSREKKERFSLILESASTNQTSMYLCASTQGPLAGAPEQYFGPGTRLTVT.

This clonotype was counted many times. The chain employs TRBV2 and TRBJ2-1; 7 nucleotides agree with TRBD1. The CDR3 is 13 amino acids. V lost 6 bases to trimming and J lost 3 bases; unmatched junction nucleotides: 2. The germline V gene encodes CDR1 SNHLY and CDR2 FYNNEI. Here the CDR3 reads CASSRTGYNEQFF. The CDR3 coding sequence is TGTGCCAGCAGCCGGACAGGCTACAATGAGCAGTTCTTC.

This clonotype was observed a few times. The gene calls are TRBV5-1 and TRBJ2-5; D not resolved. Deletions cut 1 base from V and 5 bases from J, with 9 bases between. CDR1 is SGHRS and CDR2 is YFSETQ in the germline V gene. The CDR3 spans 13 residues. The CDR3 loop is CASSLFYAETQYF. The CDR3 bases are TGCGCCAGCAGCTTGTTTTACGCGGAGACCCAGTACTTC. The full variable domain, completed using reference TRBV5-1 and TRBJ2-5, is KAGVTQTPRYLIKTRGQQVTLSCSPISGHRSVSWYQQTPGQGLQFLFEYFSETQRNKGNFPGRFSGRQFSNSRSEMNVSTLELGDSALYLCASSLFYAETQYFGPGTRLLVL.

Notes on this clonotype: Possible read error: a much larger clone is one base away. The CDR3 spells CSAGRPTRRTDTQYF. The CDR3 DNA reads TGCAGTGCTGGAAGACCTACCCGCCGCACAGATACGCAGTATTTT. The chain joins TRBV20-1 to TRBJ2-3; no definite D call. CDR1 is DFQATT and CDR2 is SNEGSKA in the germline V gene (reference sequence). The CDR3 totals 15 residues. V was trimmed by 5 bases and J by 1 base, leaving 16 bases between them.

This clonotype was seen ten or more times. V gene TRBV3-1 combines with J gene TRBJ2-5; no clear D. Germline V CDR1 and CDR2: LGHDT, YNNKEL (reference sequence). The length of the CDR3 is 12 residues. Trimming stripped 4 bases from V and 2 bases from J, with 5 bases between. The CDR3 protein is CASSLTQETQYF. In nucleotides, the CDR3 is TGTGCCAGCAGCCTAACACAAGAGACCCAGTACTTC.

This clonotype was seen only a few times. The V and J genes are TRBV28 and TRBJ1-2; no firm D call. The germline CDR1 and CDR2 sequences are MDHEN and SYDVKM. The V gene lost 8 bases and the J gene lost 6 bases, with 13 bases spanning the gap. CDR3 length: 12 amino acids. Written as DNA, the CDR3 is TGTGCCAGCGGGTTGCGGGTTGATGGCTACACCTTC. This sequence encodes CASGLRVDGYTF.

This clonotype occurred a few times. CDR3 DNA sequence: TGCAGTGCTAGATCTTGGGTGGGAGTGGGAGAGACCCAGTACTTC. Encoded protein: CSARSWVGVGETQYF. The chain carries TRBV20-1 and TRBJ2-5, with a weak D call TRBD2 (5 bases). The CDR3 is 15 residues long. V gave up 2 bases and J gave up 4 bases, with 17 bases separating them. Germline loops: CDR1 DFQATT, CDR2 SNEGSKA (reference sequence).

This clonotype was recorded a few times. The chain uses TRBV7-2 and TRBJ2-2; 7 bases map to TRBD2. This CDR3 has 16 residues. Germline lookup yields CDR1 SGHTA and CDR2 FQGNSA. V shed 4 bases and J 2 bases; nucleotides not matched to a gene: 7. In DNA form, the CDR3 reads TGTGCCAGCAGCTCATACGGGACTATCAACACCGGGGAGCTGTTTTTT. Translated: CASSSYGTINTGELFF.

This clonotype was seen a few times. The chain employs TRBV7-2 and TRBJ1-5, with a possible D match to TRBD1 (6 bases). Trimming took off 4 bases at V and 8 bases at J, with 15 bases between the two ends. Germline CDR1 reads SGHTA; CDR2 reads FQGNSA. CDR3 length: 14 amino acids. The CDR3 loop reads CASSSPGHREPQHF. In nucleotides, the CDR3 is TGTGCCAGCAGCTCACCGGGACACCGAGAGCCCCAGCATTTT.

The chain recombines TRBV10-3 with TRBJ2-7, with D hard to call. V was pared by 0 bases and J by 4 bases, with 16 bases between. CDR3 length equals 16 residues. Per germline, CDR1 ENHRY and CDR2 SYGVKD. In DNA, the CDR3 is TGTGCCATCAGTGAGTCGGTAGGTTCCCTTTTATACGAGCAGTACTTC. This encodes CAISESVGSLLYEQYF.

V is TRBV28 and J is TRBJ2-1; D is unclear. V lost 4 bases and J 8 bases, leaving 18 bases between the germline ends. This CDR3 contains 15 residues. Germline CDR1 and CDR2: MDHEN and SYDVKM. The CDR3 nucleotides read TGTGCCAGCAGTTCCTCCGATCCGGTTGATTATGAGCAGTTCTTC. As protein: CASSSSDPVDYEQFF.

This chain links TRBV25-1 with TRBJ2-3; a possible D gene is TRBD2 (5 bases). The CDR3 runs 15 residues. Trimming pared 1 base from V and 8 bases from J, leaving 16 bases between. Germline assignment: CDR1 MGHDK and CDR2 SYGVNS. CDR3 nucleotide sequence: TGTGCCAGCAGTGAATCCGCGGGTGCGTTGGGTACGCAGTATTTT. Protein: CASSESAGALGTQYF.

This clonotype was detected ten times or more. The genes are TRBV28 and TRBJ1-2; 8 nucleotides match TRBD1. The V segment lost 3 bases and the J segment 8 bases; nucleotides outside the gene matches: 8. The CDR3 runs 14 residues. The V gene's germline CDR1 is MDHEN and CDR2 SYDVKM. The CDR3: CASSFAQGAGGYTF. CDR3 bases: TGTGCCAGCAGTTTCGCTCAGGGGGCGGGCGGCTACACCTTC.

This clonotype was picked up a small number of times. The genes are TRBV19 and TRBJ2-1, with a tentative D call TRBD1 (5 bases). Per germline, CDR1 LNHDA and CDR2 SQIVND (reference sequence). V lost 6 bases to trimming and J lost 0 bases, with 12 bases between them. This CDR3 is built from 15 residues. The CDR3 DNA reads TGTGCCAGTAGAAAACAGGATAGCTCCTACAATGAGCAGTTCTTC. Translating gives CASRKQDSSYNEQFF.

This clonotype was observed many times. The chain carries TRBV20-1 and TRBJ2-1; TRBD2 agrees at 12 bases. The germline V gene has CDR1 DFQATT and CDR2 SNEGSKA (reference sequence). This CDR3 region has 16 residues. After removal of 6 bases from V and 9 bases from J, the junction contained 15 bases not matched to a gene. CDR3 sequence reads: CSAKPELAGGLGEQFF. The CDR3, as DNA: TGCAGTGCCAAACCTGAACTAGCGGGAGGTTTGGGTGAGCAGTTCTTC.

A few counts support this clonotype. V gene TRBV29-1 combines with J gene TRBJ1-4; TRBD1 matches 9 bases. CDR1 and CDR2 (germline): SQVTM, ANQGSEA. The length of the CDR3 is 15 residues. V lost 6 bases, J lost 0 bases, and 5 bases stayed unmatched. CDR3 in amino acids: CSVTGTGTTNEKLFF. CDR3 coding DNA: TGCAGCGTAACCGGGACAGGGACAACTAATGAAAAACTGTTTTTT.

The chain carries TRBV4-3 and TRBJ1-1; D uncertain. This CDR3 has 14 amino acids. V lost 0 bases to trimming and J lost 4 bases, with 9 bases between them. CDR1 and CDR2 from the germline V gene are LGHNA and YSLEER. The CDR3 loop reads CASSQDGSITEAFF. CDR3 DNA sequence: TGCGCCAGCAGCCAAGATGGCAGCATCACTGAAGCTTTCTTT.

The table lists this clonotype with many counts. This chain uses TRBV6-1 with TRBJ1-6, with D unresolved. The CDR3 contains 16 residues. CDR1 MNHNS and CDR2 SASEGT come from the germline V gene. Trimming took off 4 bases at V and 4 bases at J, with 14 bases between the two ends. This CDR3 reads CASSGEVPAYNSPLHF. In DNA, the CDR3 is TGTGCCAGCAGTGGAGAGGTTCCAGCGTATAATTCACCCCTCCACTTT.

The J gene is TRBJ2-5, the V gene TRBV20-1; weak D call: TRBD2 (6 bases). V was clipped by 3 bases and J by 6 bases, with 14 bases between them. Germline assignment: CDR1 DFQATT and CDR2 SNEGSKA (reference sequence). This CDR3 comprises 13 residues. The CDR3 region is CSASMPSEKTQYF. The CDR3 coding sequence is TGCAGTGCTAGTATGCCTAGCGAAAAGACCCAGTACTTC.